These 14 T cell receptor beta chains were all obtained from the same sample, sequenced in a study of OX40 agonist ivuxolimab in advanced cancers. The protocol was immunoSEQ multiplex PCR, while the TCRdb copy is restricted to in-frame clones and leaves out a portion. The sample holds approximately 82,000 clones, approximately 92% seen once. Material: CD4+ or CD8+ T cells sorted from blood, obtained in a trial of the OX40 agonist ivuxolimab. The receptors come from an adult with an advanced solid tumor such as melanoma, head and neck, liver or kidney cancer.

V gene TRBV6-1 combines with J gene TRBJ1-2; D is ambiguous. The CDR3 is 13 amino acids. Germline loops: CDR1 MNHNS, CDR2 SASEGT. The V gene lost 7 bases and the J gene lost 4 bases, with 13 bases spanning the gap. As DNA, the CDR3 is TGTGCCAGCAACTGGGAGTTCCGCTATGGCTACACCTTC. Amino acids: CASNWEFRYGYTF.

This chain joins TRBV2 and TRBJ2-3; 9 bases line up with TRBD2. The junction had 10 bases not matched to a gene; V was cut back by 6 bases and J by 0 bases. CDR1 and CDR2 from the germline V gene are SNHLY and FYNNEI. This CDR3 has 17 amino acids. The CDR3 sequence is CASSRAVAGVSTDTQYF. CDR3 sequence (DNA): TGTGCCAGCAGCAGAGCGGTAGCGGGAGTAAGCACAGATACGCAGTATTTT.

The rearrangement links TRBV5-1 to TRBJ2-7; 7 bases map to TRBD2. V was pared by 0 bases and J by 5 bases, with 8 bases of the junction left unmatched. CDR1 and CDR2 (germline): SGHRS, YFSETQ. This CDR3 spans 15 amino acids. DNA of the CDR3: TGCGCCAGCAGCTTGGCGGCGGGAGCTCCCCACGAGCAGTACTTC. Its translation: CASSLAAGAPHEQYF.

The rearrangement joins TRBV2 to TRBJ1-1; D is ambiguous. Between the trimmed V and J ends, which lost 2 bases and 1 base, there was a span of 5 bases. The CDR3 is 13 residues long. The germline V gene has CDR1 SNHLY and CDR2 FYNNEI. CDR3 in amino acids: CASSEPKNTEAFF. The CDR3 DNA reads TGTGCCAGCAGTGAACCAAAGAACACTGAAGCTTTCTTT.

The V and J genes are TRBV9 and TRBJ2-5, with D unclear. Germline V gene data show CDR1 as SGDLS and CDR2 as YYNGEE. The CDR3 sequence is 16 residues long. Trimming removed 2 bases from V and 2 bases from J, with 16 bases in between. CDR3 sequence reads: CASSVSGGAAQETQYF. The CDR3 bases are TGTGCCAGCAGCGTTTCTGGCGGAGCAGCACAAGAGACCCAGTACTTC.

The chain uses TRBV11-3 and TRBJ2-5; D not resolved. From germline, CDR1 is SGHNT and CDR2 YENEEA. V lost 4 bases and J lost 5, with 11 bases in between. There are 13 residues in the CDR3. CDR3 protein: CASSSAFQETQYF. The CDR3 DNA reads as TGTGCCAGCAGCTCGGCCTTTCAGGAGACCCAGTACTTC. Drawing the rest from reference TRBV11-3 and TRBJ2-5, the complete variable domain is EAGVVQSPRYKIIEKKQPVAFWCNPISGHNTLYWYLQNLGQGPELLIRYENEEAVDDSQLPKDRFSAERLKGVDSTLKIQPAELGDSAVYLCASSSAFQETQYFGPGTRLLVL.

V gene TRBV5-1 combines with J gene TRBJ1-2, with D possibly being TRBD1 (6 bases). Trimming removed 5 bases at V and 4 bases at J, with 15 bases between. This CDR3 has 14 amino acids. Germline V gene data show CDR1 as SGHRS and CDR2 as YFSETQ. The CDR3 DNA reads TGCGCCAGCAGTTTAGGGGGGGACCGCTATGGCTACACCTTC. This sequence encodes CASSLGGDRYGYTF.

The CDR3 DNA reads TGCGCCAGCAGTCAATTCTCCCTCGAGGAACGGAATGAGCAGTTCTTC. This sequence encodes CASSQFSLEERNEQFF. The rearrangement uses TRBV23-1 and TRBJ2-1; D is unclear. TRBV23-1 has ORF status, its function being uncertain. This CDR3 has 16 residues. With 1 base removed from V and 7 bases from J, the gap between germline ends came to 17 bases.

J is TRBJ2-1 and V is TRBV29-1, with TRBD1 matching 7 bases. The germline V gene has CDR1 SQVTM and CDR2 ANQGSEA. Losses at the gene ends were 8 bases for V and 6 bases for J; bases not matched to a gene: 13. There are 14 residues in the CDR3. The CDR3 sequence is CSSESGTAINEQFF. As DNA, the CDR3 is TGCAGCTCAGAGAGTGGGACAGCCATCAATGAGCAGTTCTTC.

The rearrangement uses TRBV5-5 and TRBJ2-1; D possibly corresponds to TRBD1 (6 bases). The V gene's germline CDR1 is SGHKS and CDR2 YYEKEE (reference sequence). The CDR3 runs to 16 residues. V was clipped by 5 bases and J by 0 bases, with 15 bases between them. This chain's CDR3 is CASSRSQGSSYNEQFF. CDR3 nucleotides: TGTGCCAGCAGTCGTTCACAGGGCAGCTCCTACAATGAGCAGTTCTTC.

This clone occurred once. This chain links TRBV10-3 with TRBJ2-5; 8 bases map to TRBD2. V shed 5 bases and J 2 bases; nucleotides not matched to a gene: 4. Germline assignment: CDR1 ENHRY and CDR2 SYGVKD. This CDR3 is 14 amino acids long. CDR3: CAISSGTSQETQYF. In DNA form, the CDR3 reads TGTGCCATCAGTTCCGGGACTAGTCAAGAGACCCAGTACTTC.

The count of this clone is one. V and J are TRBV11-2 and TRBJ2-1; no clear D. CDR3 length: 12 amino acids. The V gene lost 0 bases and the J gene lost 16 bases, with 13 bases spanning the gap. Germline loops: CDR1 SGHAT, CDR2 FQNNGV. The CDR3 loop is CASSLERLPGFF. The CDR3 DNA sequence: TGTGCCAGCAGCTTAGAGAGACTTCCTGGTTTCTTC. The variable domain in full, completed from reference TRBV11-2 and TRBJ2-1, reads EAGVAQSPRYKIIEKRQSVAFWCNPISGHATLYWYQQILGQGPKLLIQFQNNGVVDDSQLPKDRFSAERLKGVDSTLKIQPAKLEDSAVYLCASSLERLPGFFGPGTRLTVL.

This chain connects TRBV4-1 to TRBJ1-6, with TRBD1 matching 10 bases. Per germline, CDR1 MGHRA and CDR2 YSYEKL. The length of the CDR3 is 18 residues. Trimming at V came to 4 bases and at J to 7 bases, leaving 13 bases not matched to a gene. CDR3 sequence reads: CASSPINTGQGRNSPLHF. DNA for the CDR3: TGCGCCAGCAGCCCAATTAATACGGGACAGGGGAGGAATTCACCCCTCCACTTT.

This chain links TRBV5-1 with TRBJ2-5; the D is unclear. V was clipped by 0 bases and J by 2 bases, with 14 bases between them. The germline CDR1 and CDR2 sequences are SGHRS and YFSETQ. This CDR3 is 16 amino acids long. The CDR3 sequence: CASSLEVSIPQETQYF. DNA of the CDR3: TGCGCCAGCAGCTTGGAGGTTAGCATCCCTCAAGAGACCCAGTACTTC.